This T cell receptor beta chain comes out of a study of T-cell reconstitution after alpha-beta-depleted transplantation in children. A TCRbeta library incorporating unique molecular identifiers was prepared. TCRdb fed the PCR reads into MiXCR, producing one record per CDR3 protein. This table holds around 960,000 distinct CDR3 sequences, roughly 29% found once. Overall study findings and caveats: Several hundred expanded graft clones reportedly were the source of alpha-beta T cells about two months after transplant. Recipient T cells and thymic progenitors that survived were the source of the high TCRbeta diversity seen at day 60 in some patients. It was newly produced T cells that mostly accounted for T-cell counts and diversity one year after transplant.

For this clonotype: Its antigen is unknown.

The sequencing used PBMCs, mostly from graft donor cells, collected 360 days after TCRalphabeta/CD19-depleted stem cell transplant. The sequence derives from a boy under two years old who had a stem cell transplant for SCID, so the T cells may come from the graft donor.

CDR3 residues: CSVEGGVYGYTF. For the CDR3, the DNA is TGCAGCGTTGAGGGGGGAGTATATGGCTACACCTTC. This chain joins TRBV29-1 and TRBJ1-2, with D maybe TRBD1 (5 bases). This CDR3 is 12 amino acids long. Germline V lookup: CDR1 SQVTM, CDR2 ANQGSEA. V dropped 3 bases and J dropped 5 bases, with 10 bases sitting between them.